This T cell receptor (beta chain) was sequenced for a study of human T cells and chemical hapten exposure. Looking at the study overall: Slight differences in pooled library volume were the main source of varying TCR yields across samples. Study results and limitations: The donor cohort had alopecia, so its immune response may not match that of healthy people.

This clonotype has a count of ten or more. Its antigen remains unidentified. TCRdb independently ran MiXCR on the RACE reads; one entry per CDR3 protein. Among more than 65,000 distinct CDR3 sequences, 7.5% to 9% were seen once, and the ten largest hold about 1.6%. Time point of the sample: patch test 1, 2 weeks after DPC sensitization. Treatment: therapeutic diphenylcyclopropenone sensitization with weekly scalp DPC. Each patch test followed a blood draw. The sample was whole blood, taken in connection with sensitization to the hapten diphenylcyclopropenone (DPC). This TCR was sampled from a woman in her 30s with alopecia areata. Some clones in this sample may be carry-over from other donors' samples.

CDR3 sequence (DNA): TGTGCCAGCAGCACAGGACAGGGGAATCAGCCCCAGCATTTT. It is translated as CASSTGQGNQPQHF. The J gene is TRBJ1-5, the V gene TRBV7-2, with 9 bases lining up with TRBD1. CDR3 length equals 14 residues. Germline-derived CDR1 and CDR2 are SGHTA and FQGNSA. V trimming: 5 bases; J trimming: 4 bases; junction bases outside the gene matches: 3.